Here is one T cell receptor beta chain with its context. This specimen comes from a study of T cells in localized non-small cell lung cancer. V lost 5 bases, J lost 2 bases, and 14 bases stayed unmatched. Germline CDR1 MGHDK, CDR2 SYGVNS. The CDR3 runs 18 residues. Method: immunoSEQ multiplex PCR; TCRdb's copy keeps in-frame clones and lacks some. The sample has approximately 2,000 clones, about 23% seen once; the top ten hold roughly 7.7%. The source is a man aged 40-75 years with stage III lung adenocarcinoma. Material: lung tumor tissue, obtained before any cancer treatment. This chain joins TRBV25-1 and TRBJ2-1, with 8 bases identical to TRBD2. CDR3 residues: CASSPPPEREFPYNEQFF. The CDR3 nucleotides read TGTGCCAGCAGTCCACCCCCTGAGCGGGAGTTCCCCTACAATGAGCAGTTCTTC.